The clone carrying this T cell receptor beta chain appeared a single time. The data stem from a study of OX40 agonist ivuxolimab in advanced cancers. Study-level information: Dosing consisted of intravenous ivuxolimab at 0.01 to 10 mg/kg every 2 weeks.

V lost 2 bases and J lost 4, with 4 bases in between. The CDR3 totals 11 residues. CDR1 is SGHKS and CDR2 is YYEKEE in the germline V gene (reference sequence). The table came from immunoSEQ multiplex PCR; TCRdb's copy has only in-frame clones and leaves some out. The top ten hold around a tenth of the sample, which has more than 40,000 clones, around 87% seen once. This chain joins TRBV5-5 and TRBJ2-7, with D uncertain. Material: CD4+ or CD8+ T cells sorted from blood, obtained in a trial of the OX40 agonist ivuxolimab. The clonotype comes from an adult with an advanced solid tumor such as melanoma, head and neck, liver or kidney cancer. CDR3 nucleotide sequence: TGTGCCAGCAGCTTCGGGTACGAGCAGTACTTC. It codes for CASSFGYEQYF.